This passage covers 12 T cell receptor beta chains from one sample sequenced in a study of shared clonotypes between healthy human individuals. Libraries were prepared by immunoSEQ multiplex PCR; TCRdb keeps only in-frame clonotypes and omits some of them. This sample has over 2 million clones; around 93% occur once, and the top ten carry more than 0.35%. The sample consisted of naive CD4+ T cells from PBMCs. The subset denotes: CD45RA+ positively selected. The receptors here all came from a man aged 18-30 years in good health. Some clones in this sample may be carry-over from other donors' samples.

V and J are TRBV5-1 and TRBJ2-5; TRBD2 is a possible D gene (5 bases). Germline CDR1 reads SGHRS; CDR2 reads YFSETQ. Trimming cost V 4 bases and J 5 bases, with 15 bases left between them. The CDR3 length is 14 residues. In DNA form, the CDR3 reads TGCGCCAGCAGCCACCAAGAGGGCGGGGAGACCCAGTACTTC. This encodes CASSHQEGGETQYF.

Worth noting for this clone: This same CDR3 is encoded by further DNA sequences in the sample. The J gene is TRBJ2-6, the V gene TRBV28; D is ambiguous. The CDR3 spans 15 residues. The V end lost 1 base, the J end lost 0 bases, and 4 bases lay between the germline ends. The germline V gene has CDR1 MDHEN and CDR2 SYDVKM. This CDR3 reads CASSLSSSGANVLTF. In DNA form, the CDR3 reads TGTGCCAGCAGTTTATCTAGCTCTGGGGCCAACGTCCTGACTTTC.

This clone appeared a single time. The rearrangement links TRBV7-9 to TRBJ2-1; D not resolved. Trimming left V 2 bases short and J 6 bases short, with 11 bases between. Germline CDR1 and CDR2: SEHNR and FQNEAQ (reference sequence). This CDR3 region has 14 residues. Here the CDR3 reads CASSLIGRFNEQFF. The CDR3 nucleotides read TGTGCCAGCAGCTTAATAGGACGGTTCAATGAGCAGTTCTTC. The complete variable domain, with remaining parts taken from reference TRBV7-9 and TRBJ2-1, reads DTGVSQNPRHKITKRGQNVTFRCDPISEHNRLYWYRQTLGQGPEFLTYFQNEAQLEKSRLLSDRFSAERPKGSFSTLEIQRTEQGDSAMYLCASSLIGRFNEQFFGPGTRLTVL.

The chain is built from TRBV21-1 and TRBJ2-5; TRBD2 reflects the table's D call only, with no check against the DNA. TRBV21-1 is flagged as a pseudogene. This CDR3 has 18 residues. The CDR3: CASSKASGLAATQETQYF. The CDR3 DNA follows: TGTGCCAGCAGCAAAGCGTCGGGACTAGCGGCCACCCAAGAGACCCAGTACTTC.

The rearrangement uses TRBV9 and TRBJ1-3, with TRBD1 matching over 8 bases. Trimming cost V 7 bases and J 4 bases; bases outside gene matches: 16. The CDR3 contains 17 residues. In germline, CDR1 is SGDLS, CDR2 YYNGEE. CDR3 DNA sequence: TGTGCCAGCCAGGCGGGCGGACAGGGCGGATTGGGAAACACCATATATTTT. Amino acid sequence: CASQAGGQGGLGNTIYF.

The V and J genes are TRBV10-1 and TRBJ2-3; D uncertain. The germline V and J ends were trimmed by 7 bases and 6 bases, with 5 bases remaining between them. This CDR3 is 10 amino acids long. Germline loops: CDR1 WNHNN, CDR2 SYGVQD (reference sequence). Here the CDR3 reads CASICDTQYF. As DNA, the CDR3 is TGCGCCAGCATCTGTGATACGCAGTATTTT.

This clone has a single count. The rearrangement joins TRBV5-1 to TRBJ1-1; no clear D gene. V gave up 5 bases and J gave up 1 base, with 15 bases separating them. The V gene's germline CDR1 is SGHRS and CDR2 YFSETQ. The CDR3 consists of 15 residues. The CDR3 region is CASRDRVSGNTEAFF. The CDR3 nucleotides are TGCGCCAGCAGGGATAGGGTCAGCGGGAACACTGAAGCTTTCTTT.

This chain links TRBV13 with TRBJ2-7, with D perhaps matching TRBD1 or TRBD2 (5 bases each). V was cut by 2 bases and J by 1 base, with 15 bases left in between. The CDR3 runs 16 residues. The germline V gene has CDR1 PRHDT and CDR2 FYEKMQ (reference sequence). CDR3 residues: CASSLISGTGSYEQYF. Here the CDR3 DNA reads TGTGCCAGCAGCTTAATATCAGGGACGGGGTCCTACGAGCAGTACTTC.

The chain uses TRBV5-1 and TRBJ2-7; D not resolved. There are 14 residues in the CDR3. In germline, CDR1 is SGHRS, CDR2 YFSETQ. V lost 0 bases to trimming and J lost 1 base, with 8 bases between them. The CDR3 coding sequence is TGCGCCAGCAGCTTGGTGGCGGCTTCCTACGAGCAGTACTTC. Protein sequence: CASSLVAASYEQYF.

The chain couples TRBV7-6 to TRBJ2-5, with a weak D call TRBD2 (6 bases). V lost 5 bases to trimming and J lost 2 bases, with 15 bases between them. CDR1 SGHVS and CDR2 FNYEAQ come from the germline V gene. The CDR3 contains 15 residues. CDR3 in amino acids: CASSPVTREQETQYF. In DNA form, the CDR3 reads TGTGCCAGCAGCCCGGTGACTAGGGAACAAGAGACCCAGTACTTC.

The chain couples TRBV7-2 to TRBJ2-5, with D perhaps matching TRBD2 (6 bases). CDR1 and CDR2 (germline): SGHTA, FQGNSA. Trimming removed 5 bases from V and 2 bases from J, with 12 bases in between. The length of the CDR3 is 14 residues. The CDR3 nucleotides are TGTGCCAGCAGCCGTAGCGGTCTTCAAGAGACCCAGTACTTC. Its protein product is CASSRSGLQETQYF.

V is TRBV10-3 and J is TRBJ2-5; 10 bases match TRBD1. Germline V gene sequence: CDR1 ENHRY, CDR2 SYGVKD. V lost 6 bases, J lost 5 bases, and 3 bases stayed unmatched. The CDR3 has 13 amino acids. DNA for the CDR3: TGTGCCATCAGCGACAGGGGGCCGGAGACCCAGTACTTC. Protein sequence: CAISDRGPETQYF.